The present T cell receptor (beta chain) was sequenced within a study of CD8+ T cells in alopecia areata. On this clone itself: Its antigen is not identified.

The junction had 4 bases not matched to a gene; V was cut back by 6 bases and J by 3 bases. The CDR3 runs to 13 residues. The germline V gene has CDR1 SQVTM and CDR2 ANQGSEA. As for treatment: oral pan-JAK inhibitor, 5-10 mg twice daily. As the sequencing template, cDNA was produced by extracting RNA and reverse transcribing it. The table came from immunoSEQ multiplex PCR; TCRdb's copy has only in-frame clones and leaves some out. The sample yields more than 200,000 clones, over 40% seen once. Regarding the study as a whole: Tofacitinib significantly decreased scalp clonality and expanded CD8+ clones among top 100.

The source was CD4+ T cells sorted from blood, collected at roughly week 36, from a patient treated with tofacitinib. The TCR comes from a human donor with alopecia areata. The chain has TRBV29-1 and TRBJ2-7; 11 bases are shared with TRBD2. In DNA form, the CDR3 reads TGCAGCGTGGGGGGGACTAGCGGCTACGAGCAGTACTTC. Its translation is CSVGGTSGYEQYF.